The 21 T cell receptor beta chains below all came from one sample that was sequenced in a study of T-cell reconstitution after alpha-beta-depleted transplantation in children. Researchers prepared the TCRbeta library using unique molecular identifiers, the study reports. TCRdb re-called the PCR reads with MiXCR, one entry per CDR3 protein. Seen here are approximately 650,000 distinct CDR3 sequences, under 15% observed once, and the top ten hold approximately 0.8%. The sequencing here drew on PBMCs, taken before TCRalphabeta/CD19-depleted stem cell transplant. These TCRs come from a girl aged 2-9 years with congenital amegakaryocytic thrombocytopenia, due to receive a stem cell transplant.

The chain links TRBV15 to TRBJ1-3, with 7 positions matching TRBD1. This CDR3 region has 16 residues. Trimming removed 1 base from V and 2 bases from J; junction bases left unmatched: 5. Per the germline V gene, CDR1 is LNHNV and CDR2 is YYDKDF (reference sequence). CDR3 sequence reads: CATSRGITGAGNTIYF. CDR3 coding DNA: TGTGCCACCAGCAGAGGGATAACAGGGGCTGGAAACACCATATATTTT.

In its sample, this clonotype was seen many times. The rearrangement links TRBV7-2 to TRBJ2-1; the D gene is possibly TRBD1 (5 bases). Trimming shortened V by 5 bases and J by 7 bases, and 15 bases separated the two germline ends. The CDR3 length is 14 residues. Germline loops: CDR1 SGHTA, CDR2 FQGNSA. The CDR3 DNA sequence: TGTGCCAGCAGCGCCGGACAACTTAGGAATGAGCAGTTCTTC. Protein: CASSAGQLRNEQFF.

Ten or more counts support this clonotype. The chain couples TRBV7-8 to TRBJ2-1; D is ambiguous. The CDR3 is made up of 13 amino acids. The germline CDR1 and CDR2 sequences are SGHVS and FQNEAQ. V gave up 4 bases and J gave up 7 bases, with 11 bases separating them. The CDR3 spells CASSWFRVNEQFF. In nucleotides, the CDR3 is TGTGCCAGCAGCTGGTTTCGGGTTAATGAGCAGTTCTTC.

Notes on this clonotype: A much bigger clone sits one base away, suggesting this may be a read error. This rearrangement joins TRBV3-1 to TRBJ2-1; D is unresolved. CDR3 length: 12 amino acids. CDR1 LGHDT and CDR2 YNNKEL come from the germline V gene (reference sequence). The CDR3 DNA sequence: TGTGCCAGCGGCCAAGATCATTTTGAGCAGTTCTTC. This sequence encodes CASGQDHFEQFF.

This clonotype has at least ten counts. The chain links TRBV10-3 to TRBJ2-1; a possible D gene is TRBD2 (6 bases). The length of the CDR3 is 14 residues. V dropped 8 bases and J dropped 2 bases, with 13 bases sitting between them. Per the germline V gene, CDR1 is ENHRY and CDR2 is SYGVKD. In DNA, the CDR3 is TGTGCCATCGCTGGGACTTCCACCTACAATGAGCAGTTCTTC. It is translated as CAIAGTSTYNEQFF.

This clonotype was counted ten times or more. The chain joins TRBV12-3 or TRBV12-4 to TRBJ2-4; 9 bases map to TRBD2. This CDR3 region has 14 residues. V lost 7 bases, J lost 8 bases, and 9 bases stayed unmatched. CDR3 DNA sequence: TGTGCCAGCACCCCGCTGCGGGAGGGCGACATTCAGTACTTC. Amino acid sequence: CASTPLREGDIQYF.

This clonotype was seen ten or more times. The rearrangement uses TRBV5-1 and TRBJ1-1; D remains unclear. CDR1 and CDR2 (germline): SGHRS, YFSETQ. This CDR3 is built from 13 residues. The V end was cut by 0 bases, the J end by 6 bases, with 9 bases between. Written as DNA, the CDR3 is TGCGCCAGCAGCTTGGGGGAGGTGGCTGAAGCTTTCTTT. Translation gives CASSLGEVAEAFF.

The gene calls are TRBV7-6 and TRBJ2-7, with 7 bases fitting TRBD1. Germline V CDR1 and CDR2: SGHVS, FNYEAQ. The J segment lost 3 bases and the V segment lost 6 bases, leaving 11 bases of the junction unmatched. This CDR3 contains 15 residues. The CDR3 DNA follows: TGTGCCAGCAGTTCGACTCCGGGACAGAGCTACGAGCAGTACTTC. The encoded protein is CASSSTPGQSYEQYF.

This clonotype was seen repeatedly, ten times or more. The J gene is TRBJ2-1, the V gene TRBV6-1, with 11 bases lining up with TRBD2. In germline, CDR1 is MNHNS, CDR2 SASEGT. V dropped 10 bases and J dropped 7; count of bases not matched to a gene: 12. The CDR3 has 15 amino acids. CDR3 DNA: TGTGCCACCGAAACCGTAGCGGGAGGGAATAATGAGCAGTTCTTC. Residues: CATETVAGGNNEQFF.

The chain joins TRBV5-1 to TRBJ2-7; 7 nucleotides match TRBD2. The CDR3 extends over 14 amino acids. The trim removed 4 bases at V and 6 bases at J, leaving 10 bases unmatched. Germline assignment: CDR1 SGHRS and CDR2 YFSETQ. The CDR3 DNA reads TGCGCCAGCAGCAACAGCGGGGACGGAAGCGAGCAGTACTTC. This encodes CASSNSGDGSEQYF.

This clonotype was recorded at least ten times. The chain joins TRBV9 to TRBJ2-2; D is ambiguous. The ends were cut back, 2 bases at V and 1 base at J, with 3 bases in the middle. CDR1 is SGDLS, CDR2 YYNGEE, per germline. This CDR3 region has 13 residues. Here the CDR3 DNA reads TGTGCCAGCAGCGTCTGGAACACCGGGGAGCTGTTTTTT. Translation: CASSVWNTGELFF.

This clonotype has more than one count but fewer than ten. This chain connects TRBV15 to TRBJ2-7; TRBD1 is a possible D gene (5 bases). Germline CDR1 is LNHNV and CDR2 is YYDKDF (reference sequence). The CDR3 is 14 amino acids. Trimming removed 2 bases from V and 4 bases from J, with 12 bases in between. The CDR3 spells CATSRTRQFYEQYF. The CDR3 region has the DNA TGTGCCACCAGCAGAACCCGACAGTTTTACGAGCAGTACTTC.

This clonotype came up a few times. The rearrangement uses TRBV28 and TRBJ1-4, with 7 bases matching TRBD1. Germline V CDR1 and CDR2: MDHEN, SYDVKM. The J segment lost 7 bases and the V segment lost 5 bases, leaving 13 bases of the junction unmatched. The CDR3 covers 16 residues. CDR3 nucleotides: TGTGCCAGCAGTCGGGACAGATCCTTGGTTGGTGAAAAACTGTTTTTT. It yields the protein CASSRDRSLVGEKLFF.

This clonotype has just a few counts. This chain uses TRBV15 with TRBJ2-7; D gene ambiguous. The CDR3 has 14 amino acids. In germline, CDR1 is LNHNV, CDR2 YYDKDF (reference sequence). Trimming took off 2 bases at V and 5 bases at J, with 13 bases between the two ends. This CDR3 reads CATSRRVAAHEQYF. CDR3 in DNA: TGTGCCACCAGCAGACGAGTTGCGGCCCACGAGCAGTACTTC. Full variable domain (missing parts from reference TRBV15 and TRBJ2-7): DAMVIQNPRYQVTQFGKPVTLSCSQTLNHNVMYWYQQKSSQAPKLLFHYYDKDFNNEADTPDNFQSRRPNTSFCFLDIRSPGLGDTAMYLCATSRRVAAHEQYFGPGTRLTVT.

This clonotype was detected only a few times. The V gene is TRBV11-2, the J gene TRBJ2-1; 8 nucleotides match TRBD2. V was pared by 5 bases and J by 4 bases, with 13 bases of the junction left unmatched. Germline V gene lookup returns CDR1 SGHAT and CDR2 FQNNGV. This CDR3 has 17 amino acids. DNA for the CDR3: TGTGCCAGCAGCCCGCGGGAGGCCGCCGATATTTACAATGAGCAGTTCTTC. As protein: CASSPREAADIYNEQFF.

V is TRBV5-6 and J is TRBJ2-6, with a weak D call TRBD2 (7 bases). Deletions cut 4 bases from V and 11 bases from J, with 13 bases between. The CDR3 contains 13 residues. Per germline, CDR1 SGHDT and CDR2 YYEEEE. CDR3 region: CASSRGGKDVLTF. The CDR3 nucleotides are TGTGCCAGCAGCAGGGGGGGCAAGGACGTCCTGACTTTC.

This clonotype was observed a few times. This chain uses TRBV28 with TRBJ2-3; TRBD2 matches at 11 bases. Germline V gives CDR1 MDHEN, CDR2 SYDVKM. V trimming: 1 base; J trimming: 4 bases; junction bases outside the gene matches: 13. This CDR3 spans 19 amino acids. This chain's CDR3 is CASSLFIAGGPEDPDTQYF. CDR3 DNA sequence: TGTGCCAGCAGTTTATTTATAGCGGGAGGGCCAGAGGATCCAGATACGCAGTATTTT.

This clonotype was recorded once. This rearrangement joins TRBV7-6 to TRBJ2-3; D ambiguous. The ends were cut back, 1 base at V and 0 bases at J, with 8 bases in the middle. CDR1 SGHVS and CDR2 FNYEAQ come from the germline V gene. The CDR3 is 15 amino acids. The CDR3 loop reads CASSLDETSTDTQYF. The CDR3 DNA sequence: TGTGCCAGCAGCTTAGACGAGACTAGCACAGATACGCAGTATTTT.

This chain connects TRBV5-1 to TRBJ1-2, with a tentative D call TRBD1 (5 bases). The CDR3 runs to 15 residues. Germline lookup yields CDR1 SGHRS and CDR2 YFSETQ. V was clipped by 0 bases and J by 8 bases, with 17 bases between them. The CDR3 DNA follows: TGCGCCAGCAGCTTGGGGGACCTACTTGAGTCCGGCTACACCTTC. Amino acid sequence: CASSLGDLLESGYTF.

This clonotype was counted between two and nine times. V and J are TRBV4-1 and TRBJ2-5, with unresolved D. The germline V gene encodes CDR1 MGHRA and CDR2 YSYEKL. This CDR3 comprises 15 residues. V dropped 1 base and J dropped 4 bases, with 13 bases sitting between them. The CDR3 reads CASSQAIWPGETQYF. The DNA of the CDR3 is TGCGCCAGCAGCCAAGCTATTTGGCCGGGAGAGACCCAGTACTTC.

This clonotype came up a few times. The chain combines TRBV30 with TRBJ2-1; 8 nucleotides line up with TRBD2. Trimming removed 4 bases from V and 10 bases from J; junction bases left unmatched: 3. The CDR3 is 11 residues long. CDR1 and CDR2 (germline): GTSNPN, SVGIG (reference sequence). CDR3: CAWTPGGEQFF. The CDR3 DNA reads TGTGCCTGGACCCCGGGAGGGGAGCAGTTCTTC.